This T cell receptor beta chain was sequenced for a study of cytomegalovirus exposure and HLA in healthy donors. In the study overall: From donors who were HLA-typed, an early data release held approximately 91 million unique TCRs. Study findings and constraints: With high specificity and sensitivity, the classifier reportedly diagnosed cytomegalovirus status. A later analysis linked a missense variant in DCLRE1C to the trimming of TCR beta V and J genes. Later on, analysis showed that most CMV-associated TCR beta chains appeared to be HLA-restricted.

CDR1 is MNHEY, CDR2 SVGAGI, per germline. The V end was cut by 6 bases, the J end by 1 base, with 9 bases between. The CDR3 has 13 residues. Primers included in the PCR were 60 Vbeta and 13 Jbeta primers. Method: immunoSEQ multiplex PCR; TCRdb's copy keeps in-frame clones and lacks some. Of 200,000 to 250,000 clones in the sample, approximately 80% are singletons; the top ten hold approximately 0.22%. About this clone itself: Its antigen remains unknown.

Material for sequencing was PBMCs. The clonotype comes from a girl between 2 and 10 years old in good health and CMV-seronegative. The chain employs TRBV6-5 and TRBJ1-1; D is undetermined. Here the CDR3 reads CASSSLGNTEAFF. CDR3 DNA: TGTGCCAGCAGCTCCCTAGGGAACACTGAAGCTTTCTTT.